The 7 T cell receptor beta chains listed next were all sequenced from one sample in a study of tumor-infiltrating lymphocytes in primary liver carcinoma. For blood RNA, unsorted whole blood served as the source, and germline DNA was extracted too. cDNA specific to TCR beta was made from 450 to 500 ng of total RNA, with a constant-region primer employed for priming. Each TCR beta library was derived from three nested multiplex PCR rounds that employed slightly modified ARM-PCR. TRBV1-TRBV30 forward primers paired with a C-beta reverse primer drove the first two PCR rounds, roughly 9 cycles each. TCRdb itself ran the multiplex PCR reads through MiXCR, one entry per CDR3 protein. The sample lists over 250,000 distinct CDR3 sequences; around three fifths were seen once. The material sequenced was peripheral blood. The receptors shown here come from a woman under 40 with primary liver carcinoma and hepatitis B virus infection.

The chain joins TRBV5-4 to TRBJ1-2, with D possibly TRBD1 on 5 matching bases. The CDR3 is 11 residues long. Per the germline V gene, CDR1 is SGHNT and CDR2 is YYREEE (reference sequence). Trimming removed 4 bases at V and 8 bases at J, with 9 bases between. CDR3 sequence (DNA): TGTGCCAGCAGCATGGGGGTCGGCTACACCTTC. Amino acids: CASSMGVGYTF.

The chain uses TRBV29-1 and TRBJ1-4, with D unresolved. The CDR3 has 12 residues. Germline CDR1 reads SQVTM; CDR2 reads ANQGSEA. The V gene lost 4 bases and the J gene lost 6 bases, with 9 bases spanning the gap. In nucleotides, the CDR3 is TGCAGCGTTGTAGCAGGAGATGAAAAACTGTTTTTT. This encodes CSVVAGDEKLFF.

This clonotype was detected many times. The gene calls are TRBV5-5 and TRBJ2-6, with D possibly matching TRBD1 (5 bases). V lost 4 bases and J 2 bases, leaving 16 bases between the germline ends. Germline V gene lookup returns CDR1 SGHKS and CDR2 YYEKEE (reference sequence). The CDR3 extends over 17 amino acids. The CDR3 region has the DNA TGTGCCAGCAGCGCGTCGGACACTTTGACTGGGGCCAACGTCCTGACTTTC. Protein: CASSASDTLTGANVLTF. The variable domain in full, completed from reference TRBV5-5 and TRBJ2-6, reads DAGVTQSPTHLIKTRGQQVTLRCSPISGHKSVSWYQQVLGQGPQFIFQYYEKEERGRGNFPDRFSARQFPNYSSELNVNALLLGDSALYLCASSASDTLTGANVLTFGAGSRLTVL.

Comment on this clonotype: Germline and junction disagree at one end, which may indicate a read error. V is TRBV6-6 and J is TRBJ2-1; 7 nucleotides match TRBD2. The length of the CDR3 is 17 residues. The germline gives CDR1 MNHNY, CDR2 SVGAGI (reference sequence). This chain's CDR3 is CACSYRGGSPTANEQFF. CDR3 coding DNA: TGTGCCTGCAGTTACCGGGGAGGGAGCCCTACCGCCAATGAGCAGTTCTTC.

About this clonotype: This sequence may be a read error, since a much larger clone differs from it by one base. The chain combines TRBV4-1 with TRBJ2-2; D not certain. CDR1 is MGHRA and CDR2 is YSYEKL in the germline V gene. Trimming took 1 base from V and 0 from J, leaving 6 bases between them. The CDR3 extends over 15 amino acids. This CDR3 is CASSQVHTNTGELFF. DNA of the CDR3: TGCGCCAGCAGCCAAGTACATACGAACACCGGGGAGCTGTTTTTT.

At least ten counts were recorded for this clonotype. This rearrangement joins TRBV4-3 to TRBJ1-1; D is perhaps TRBD1 (5 bases). Germline assignment: CDR1 LGHNA and CDR2 YSLEER. Trimming shortened V by 1 base and J by 4 bases, and 10 bases separated the two germline ends. This CDR3 is built from 14 residues. The CDR3 here is CASSQGIGTTEAFF. CDR3 nucleotides: TGCGCCAGCAGCCAAGGTATAGGGACCACTGAAGCTTTCTTT.

The V and J genes are TRBV13 and TRBJ2-7; possible D gene TRBD2, 5 bases. Germline V lookup: CDR1 PRHDT, CDR2 FYEKMQ (reference sequence). V shed 5 bases and J shed 6 bases, with 23 bases lying between them. The CDR3 is made up of 16 amino acids. CDR3 protein: CASSIVPGLGSGEQYF. The DNA for the CDR3 is TGTGCCAGCAGCATCGTACCCGGACTGGGAAGTGGCGAGCAGTACTTC.